Listed below are T cell receptor beta chains from one sample, sequenced in a study of T cells in Graves' hyperthyroidism and ophthalmopathy. TCRdb ran MiXCR on the multiplex PCR reads and lists one entry per CDR3 protein. Here the sample spans 650,000 to 750,000 distinct CDR3 sequences, around 15% being singletons. The source material was blood. The source is a woman in her late teens or twenties with Graves' hyperthyroidism. Both conserved end residues are part of each CDR3. Each record gives: CDR3 length, V gene, clone size, J gene, D gene, CDR3 DNA, CDR3 protein. The D gene is left open where the match is weak. Where a row states a size, it is once, few, many or the class of an expanded clone; other rows omit it.

len: 19; v_gene: TRBV18; abundance: .; j_gene: TRBJ2-1; d_gene: TRBD2; CDR3nt: TGTGCCAGCTCACTACATGGGACTAGCGGTCCTAGCTCCTACAATGAGCAGTTCTTC; CDR3aa: CASSLHGTSGPSSYNEQFF
len: 13; v_gene: TRBV12-3/TRBV12-4; abundance: few; j_gene: TRBJ2-7; d_gene: .; CDR3nt: TGTGCCAGCAGTTTAGCGGACCCCTACGAGCAGTACTTC; CDR3aa: CASSLADPYEQYF
len: 17; v_gene: TRBV4-1; abundance: many; j_gene: TRBJ2-4; d_gene: TRBD2; CDR3nt: TGCGCCAGCCGGAGTGTTGTAGGCGGGAGAGCCAAAAACATTCAGTACTTC; CDR3aa: CASRSVVGGRAKNIQYF
len: 14; v_gene: TRBV19; abundance: few; j_gene: TRBJ1-1; d_gene: .; CDR3nt: TGTGCCAGTAGTGAGGGAGGTATGTACACTGAAGCTTTCTTT; CDR3aa: CASSEGGMYTEAFF
len: 16; v_gene: TRBV5-4; abundance: .; j_gene: TRBJ2-2; d_gene: TRBD2; CDR3nt: TGTGCCAGCAGCGTGGGAGGGAGATCGAACACCGGGGAGCTGTTTTTT; CDR3aa: CASSVGGRSNTGELFF
len: 18; v_gene: TRBV7-9; abundance: few; j_gene: TRBJ2-6; d_gene: TRBD1; CDR3nt: TGTGCCAGCAGCGTCCAGGGACAGGGCGTCTCTGGGGCCAACGTCCTGACTTTC; CDR3aa: CASSVQGQGVSGANVLTF
len: 14; v_gene: TRBV7-6; abundance: many; j_gene: TRBJ2-3; d_gene: TRBD2; CDR3nt: TGTGCCAGCAGCTTAGTGGGAGGGACAGATACGCAGTATTTT; CDR3aa: CASSLVGGTDTQYF
len: 16; v_gene: TRBV6-1; abundance: few; j_gene: TRBJ2-2; d_gene: TRBD1; CDR3nt: TGTGCCAGCAGTGTTACGGGACAGGGTAACACCGGGGAGCTGTTTTTT; CDR3aa: CASSVTGQGNTGELFF
len: 17; v_gene: TRBV7-2; abundance: .; j_gene: TRBJ2-7; d_gene: .; CDR3nt: TGTGCCAGCAGCCCATTAGGCTTGTGGGAGCGGGCGTACGAGCAGTACTTC; CDR3aa: CASSPLGLWERAYEQYF
len: 17; v_gene: TRBV6-5; abundance: .; j_gene: TRBJ2-7; d_gene: TRBD2; CDR3nt: TGTGCCAGCAGTTACTCTGGGACTAGCGGGAGACCTGACGAGCAGTACTTC; CDR3aa: CASSYSGTSGRPDEQYF
len: 14; v_gene: TRBV11-2; abundance: few; j_gene: TRBJ2-7; d_gene: .; CDR3nt: TGTGCCAGCACCCCCGGGCCCAACCTCTACGAGCAGTACTTC; CDR3aa: CASTPGPNLYEQYF